These 8 T cell receptor beta chains originate from one sample sequenced in a study of tumor-infiltrating lymphocytes in primary liver carcinoma. For blood RNA, unsorted whole blood served as the source, and germline DNA was extracted too. Reverse transcription of approximately 500 ng total RNA with a constant-region primer produced TCR beta cDNA. TCR beta libraries came from three nested multiplex PCR rounds using slightly modified ARM-PCR. Primers for the first two PCR rounds were TRBV1-TRBV30 forward primers and a C-beta reverse primer (approximately 10 cycles per round). TCRdb used MiXCR to reprocess the multiplex PCR reads, holding one entry per CDR3 protein. The repertoire includes a few hundred thousand distinct CDR3 sequences, 50% to 60% of them detected once, and 17% sits in the top ten. Material for sequencing was peripheral blood. The receptor source for this set is a woman aged 30 to 39 with primary liver carcinoma and hepatitis B virus infection.

With regard to this clonotype: This CDR3 fails to terminate in the conserved phenylalanine or tryptophan, so it likely reflects a read error. The chain links TRBV29-1 to TRBJ2-3; no clear D gene. The J call may be faulty, since TRBJ1-5 better matches the DNA end. CDR1 is SQVTM, CDR2 ANQGSEA, per germline. This CDR3 has 12 residues. DNA of the CDR3: TGCAGCGAATCCGGGAACTCAGATACGCAGCATTTG. As protein: CSESGNSDTQHL.

Comment on this clonotype: A much larger clone differs from this one at a single base, so this may be a read error. The chain is built from TRBV4-3 and TRBJ2-3, with a tentative D call TRBD2 (5 bases). CDR3 length: 13 amino acids. Germline CDR1 reads LGHNA; CDR2 reads YSLEER. In DNA, the CDR3 is TGCGCCAGCAACCAACGGGGTCAAGATACGCAGTATTTT. Its protein is CASNQRGQDTQYF.

On this clonotype itself: Sequence at one end of the junction differs from germline and may be a read error. The chain joins TRBV30 to TRBJ2-1; TRBD1 matches 11 bases. The CDR3 extends over 13 amino acids. Germline CDR1 is GTSNPN and CDR2 is SVGIG (reference sequence). The CDR3, as DNA: TGTGCCCGGAGGGACAGGGGGTACAATGAGCAGTTCTTC. This gives the protein CARRDRGYNEQFF.

In the case of this clonotype: A much larger clone sits a single nucleotide away, making a read error possible. As the CDR3 is not closed by the conserved phenylalanine or tryptophan, this likely results from a read error. This chain connects TRBV29-1 to TRBJ1-1; D is possibly TRBD1 (5 bases). V lost 4 bases, J lost 5 bases, and 17 bases lay in between. Germline assignment: CDR1 SQVTM and CDR2 ANQGSEA. This CDR3 has 14 amino acids. The CDR3 DNA reads as TGCAGCGTTGTTAACAGGCTTTCACGTACTGAAGCTTTCTCT. Amino acid sequence: CSVVNRLSRTEAFS.

This clonotype has more than one count but fewer than ten. A read error is possible here, since a much larger clone lies one base away. V usage is TRBV29-1 and J usage is TRBJ2-5; 14 bases align to TRBD2. CDR3 length equals 15 residues. Trimming cost V 7 bases and J 4 bases; bases outside gene matches: 8. Germline-derived CDR1 and CDR2 are SQVTM and ANQGSEA. CDR3 sequence (DNA): TGCAGCGCTCCGGGACTAGCGGGAGTTATAGAGACCCAGTACTTC. Translating gives CSAPGLAGVIETQYF.

The rearrangement joins TRBV4-1 to TRBJ2-1, with a possible D match to TRBD1 (5 bases). V was pared by 7 bases and J by 6 bases, with 19 bases between. The CDR3 contains 15 residues. In germline, CDR1 is MGHRA, CDR2 YSYEKL. The CDR3 region is CASNHLTAQVNEQFF. The CDR3 DNA is TGCGCCAGCAACCACCTGACAGCCCAGGTCAATGAGCAGTTCTTC.

A word on this clonotype: This may come from a read error, since a much larger clone is one base off. The V and J genes are TRBV4-3 and TRBJ2-1; D remains unclear. Germline V gene lookup returns CDR1 LGHNA and CDR2 YSLEER. The CDR3 is made up of 13 amino acids. V lost 0 bases and J lost 10, with 10 bases in between. DNA of the CDR3: TGCGCCAGCAGCCAAGATCCCGGACGGGAGCAGTTCTTC. Translating it yields CASSQDPGREQFF.

About this clonotype itself: A read error may produce the germline difference seen at one junction end. The chain is built from TRBV11-3 and TRBJ2-1, with TRBD1 matching over 9 bases. Germline lookup yields CDR1 SGHNT and CDR2 YENEEA. The CDR3 sequence is 14 residues long. The DNA for the CDR3 is TGTGCCAGGAGCTTCGGGACAGGGTTGGATGAGCAGTTCTTC. Amino acids: CARSFGTGLDEQFF.